This T cell receptor beta chain was recorded in a study of vaccination and CD4 T cells after COVID-19 (dated by TCRdb to the early 2020s). Looking at the study overall: Convalescent patients had a positive SARS-CoV-2 result on nasal swab PCR, and of these patients, several had mild disease and one had severe disease. In the convalescent cohort there were six males and four females, among whom were two Hispanic individuals, seven Caucasians, two Asians and one multiracial person. Two doses of either the Pfizer-BioNTech BNT162b2 vaccine (n=8) or the Moderna mRNA-1273 vaccine (n=2) were administered to participants. Post-COVID blood samples were collected from convalescent patients a median of roughly 100 days after diagnosis, with a range of roughly 30 to 170 days. Post-vaccine blood samples were obtained a median of approximately 74 days after the second vaccine dose, with a range of roughly 14 to 241 days. For stimulating the cultures, overlapping spike peptide pools were used, derived from SARS-CoV-2 as well as from the common cold coronaviruses HCoV-NL63, HCoV-OC43 and HCoV-229E. In control cultures, a CEFX viral epitope pool was used as positive control, an HIV-1 Nef peptide pool was used as negative control, or no peptide was added. The spike-specific CD4+ TCR repertoire was compared before and after mRNA vaccination in over nine COVID-19 convalescent patients and a few infection-naive healthy vaccine recipients. Broader findings and caveats from the paper: The median number of SARS-CoV-2-reactive clonotypes rose from around 20 after infection to 38 after vaccination, but the change was not significant. The study included relatively few convalescent patients and did not analyze early timepoints after natural infection. Among the post-vaccine SARS-CoV-2-reactive clones in convalescent patients, a median around 90% showed up only after vaccination, which suggests vaccine-specific priming. Of the vaccine-specific clones found in convalescent patients, nearly all (304 of 307) were mono-reactive for SARS-CoV-2 spike instead of being cross-reactive with common cold coronaviruses.

This clonotype was seen only once. Its antigen remains undetermined. Base qualities are not at hand, and no much larger clone is one base apart. One read is thin evidence. To prepare the library, PCR was applied. At the Johns Hopkins FTIC core, DNA from the cultured CD4+ T cells underwent TCR sequencing with the Oncomine TCR Beta short-read assay. The QIAamp micro DNA kit was used to extract genomic DNA from the cultured CD4+ T cells. The Oncomine TCR Beta libraries from cultured CD4+ T cells were pooled using unique dual indexes and then sequenced on an Illumina iSeq 100. The published analysis was carried out like this. Non-productive sequences were removed, and CDR3s that did not start with C, did not end with F or W, or were shorter than 7 amino acids were discarded. Antigen-specific clonotypes were identified using the MANAFEST web application through comparison of peptide-stimulated wells with reference and other culture wells. To be called positive, a clone needed an FDR below 0.05, an odds ratio above 5, and a productive frequency above 0.1% in at least two of three replicate wells. A clonotype was classed as cross-reactive if the clonotype showed significant expansion both in SARS-CoV-2 spike wells and in at least one common cold coronavirus spike condition. Using R version 3.6.1, CDR3 homology was evaluated through Levenshtein distances (stringdist) along with unrooted phylogenetic trees (ape). Using fastp trimming at Q25 and MiXCR clonotype assembly, TCRdb reanalyzed the public sequencing data and kept in-frame beta chains. Entries that share a CDR3 protein sequence are merged under the most common genes and DNA. TCRdb's processing, not the study's, gives the V and J calls here. In all, the sample holds about 15,000 distinct CDR3 sequences, and about 53% of those were seen once. Approximately 4.6% of the sample is taken by the ten largest.

What this sample's treatment or condition label stands for: approximately 11-day PBMC culture with coronavirus spike peptide pools or control peptides (ViraFEST assay). The ViraFEST assay was used in the study, in which antigen-specific T cells were expanded with peptide pools and expanded clonotypes were subsequently identified by TCR sequencing. Positive SARS-CoV-2 PCR tests in the convalescent patients dated from March to December 2020, before Alpha, Beta and Delta variants emerged in the United States. Each well held some 2 million PBMCs cultured with 10 ug/ml peptide pools in IMDM containing roughly 5% human AB serum and around 10 IU/ml IL-2. On days 3 and 7, half of the culture medium was replaced with fresh IL-2-containing medium. CD4+ T cells were isolated after approximately 10 days of culture through negative selection using the EasySep CD4+ T cell isolation kit. Ficoll-Paque Plus gradient centrifugation was used to isolate PBMCs from whole blood, and the isolated PBMCs were then either used fresh or cryopreserved at -140C. Each culture condition was generally run in triplicate wells.

The cysteine opens and the phenylalanine closes a CDR3 of 14 amino acids. Solely the CDR3 DNA is kept, with 42 bases framed from the first base. Cut back by 6 bases and 7 bases, the V and J ends lie 16 bases apart. CDR1 and CDR2 are drawn from the germline V gene: KGHSH, LQKENI. The sample consisted of CD4+ T cells from blood, cultured in vitro, taken before SARS-CoV-2 vaccination. This chain joins TRBV18 to TRBJ1-5, with TRBD1 as a weak D call on 5 bases. This TCR was recovered from a human donor who had recovered from COVID-19. The base sequence is TGTGCCAGCTCCCCATCCAGGGACGGACAGCCCCAGCATTTT. Translated, it reads CASSPSRDGQPQHF. The CDR3, completed at both ends by the reference TRBV18 and TRBJ1-5 genes, gives the full variable domain NAGVMQNPRHLVRRRGQEARLRCSPMKGHSHVYWYRQLPEEGLKFMVYLQKENIIDESGMPKERFSAEFPKEGPSILRIQQVVRGDSAAYFCASSPSRDGQPQHFGDGTRLSIL.